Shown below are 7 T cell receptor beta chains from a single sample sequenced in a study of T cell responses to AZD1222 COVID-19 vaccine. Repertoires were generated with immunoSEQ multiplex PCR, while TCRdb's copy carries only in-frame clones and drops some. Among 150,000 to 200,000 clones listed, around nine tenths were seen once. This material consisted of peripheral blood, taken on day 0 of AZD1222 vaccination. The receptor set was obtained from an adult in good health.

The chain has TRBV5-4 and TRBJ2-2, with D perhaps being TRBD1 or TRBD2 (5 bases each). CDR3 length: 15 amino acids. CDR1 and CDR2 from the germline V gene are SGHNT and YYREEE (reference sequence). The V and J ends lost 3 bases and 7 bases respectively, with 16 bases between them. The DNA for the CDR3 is TGTGCCAGCAGCTGGAGGTTAGGGGACCACGGGGAGCTGTTTTTT. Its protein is CASSWRLGDHGELFF.

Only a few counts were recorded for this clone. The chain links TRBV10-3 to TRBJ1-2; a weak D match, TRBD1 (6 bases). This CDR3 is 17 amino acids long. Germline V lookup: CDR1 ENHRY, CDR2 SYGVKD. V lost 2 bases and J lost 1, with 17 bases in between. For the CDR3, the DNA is TGTGCCATCAGTGAGGAGACAGGAGCAGCTGTTAACTATGGCTACACCTTC. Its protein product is CAISEETGAAVNYGYTF.

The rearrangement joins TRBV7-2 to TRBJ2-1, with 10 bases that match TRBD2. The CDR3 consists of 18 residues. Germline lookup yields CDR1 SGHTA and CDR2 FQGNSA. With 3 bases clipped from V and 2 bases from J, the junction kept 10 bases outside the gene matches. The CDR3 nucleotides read TGTGCCAGCAGCTTGAGACTAGCGGGCATCCGGACCTACAATGAGCAGTTCTTC. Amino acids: CASSLRLAGIRTYNEQFF.

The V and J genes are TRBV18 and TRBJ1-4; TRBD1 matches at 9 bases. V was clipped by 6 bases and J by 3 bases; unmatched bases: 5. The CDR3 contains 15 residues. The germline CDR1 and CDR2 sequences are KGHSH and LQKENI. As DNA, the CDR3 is TGTGCCAGCTCGCTACAGGGGGCGGCTAATGAAAAACTGTTTTTT. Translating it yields CASSLQGAANEKLFF.

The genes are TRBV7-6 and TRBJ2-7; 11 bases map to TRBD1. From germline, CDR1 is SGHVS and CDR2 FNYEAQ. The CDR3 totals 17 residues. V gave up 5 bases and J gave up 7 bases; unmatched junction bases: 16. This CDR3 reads CASSPPATGTGGREQYF. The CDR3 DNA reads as TGTGCCAGCAGCCCACCCGCGACCGGGACAGGGGGAAGGGAGCAGTACTTC.

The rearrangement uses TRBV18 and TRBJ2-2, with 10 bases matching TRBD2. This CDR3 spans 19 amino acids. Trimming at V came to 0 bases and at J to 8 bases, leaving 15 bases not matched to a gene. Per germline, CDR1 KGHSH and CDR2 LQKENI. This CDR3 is CASSPPNFLAGVLGGELFF. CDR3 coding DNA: TGTGCCAGCTCACCACCGAACTTTCTAGCGGGAGTCCTCGGAGGGGAGCTGTTTTTT.

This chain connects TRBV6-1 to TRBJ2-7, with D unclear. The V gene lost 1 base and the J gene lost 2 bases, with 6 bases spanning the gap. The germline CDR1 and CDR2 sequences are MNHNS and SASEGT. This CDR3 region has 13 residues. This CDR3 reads CASSEGAPYEQYF. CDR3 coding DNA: TGTGCCAGCAGTGAAGGAGCGCCCTACGAGCAGTACTTC.